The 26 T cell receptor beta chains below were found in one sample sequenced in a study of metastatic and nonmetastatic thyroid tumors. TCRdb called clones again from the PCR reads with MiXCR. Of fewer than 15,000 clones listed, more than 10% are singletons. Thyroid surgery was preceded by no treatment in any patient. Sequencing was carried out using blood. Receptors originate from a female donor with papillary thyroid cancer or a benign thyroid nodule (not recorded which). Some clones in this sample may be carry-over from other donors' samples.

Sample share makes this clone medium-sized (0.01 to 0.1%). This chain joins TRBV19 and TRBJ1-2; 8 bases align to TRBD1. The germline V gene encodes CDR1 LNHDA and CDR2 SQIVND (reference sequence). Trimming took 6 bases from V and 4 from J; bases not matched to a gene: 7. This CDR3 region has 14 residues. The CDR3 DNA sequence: TGTGCCAGTAGACGGACAGGGACAGTCTATGGCTACACCTTC. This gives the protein CASRRTGTVYGYTF.

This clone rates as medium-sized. CDR3 residues: CASSEAGADPYNSEQFF. In DNA form, the CDR3 reads TGTGCCAGCAGTGAAGCGGGGGCAGATCCTTACAATAGTGAGCAGTTCTTC. This chain joins TRBV6-1 and TRBJ2-1, with TRBD1 as a possible D gene (6 bases). Germline CDR1 reads MNHNS; CDR2 reads SASEGT. The CDR3 loop spans 17 amino acids. Deletions cut 0 bases from V and 9 bases from J, with 21 bases between.

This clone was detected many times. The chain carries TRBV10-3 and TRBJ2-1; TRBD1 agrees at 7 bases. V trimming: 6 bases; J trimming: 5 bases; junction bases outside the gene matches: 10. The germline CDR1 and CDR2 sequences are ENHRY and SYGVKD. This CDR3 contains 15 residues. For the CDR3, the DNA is TGTGCCATCAGGGGGCCCGGGACAGATAACAATGAGCAGTTCTTC. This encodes CAIRGPGTDNNEQFF.

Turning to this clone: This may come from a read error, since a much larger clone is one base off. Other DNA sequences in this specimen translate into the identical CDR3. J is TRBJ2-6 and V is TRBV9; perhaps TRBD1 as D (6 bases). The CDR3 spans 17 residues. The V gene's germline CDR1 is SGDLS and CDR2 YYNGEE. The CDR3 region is CASSARGSYSGANVLTF. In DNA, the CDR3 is TGTGCCAGCAGCGCCAGGGGCTCCTACTCTGGTGCCAACGTCCTGACTTTC.

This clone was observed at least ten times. DNA of the CDR3: TGTGCCAGCAGTTCAGGGGTCGGTAGCACTGAAGCTTTCTTT. Amino acid sequence: CASSSGVGSTEAFF. The gene calls are TRBV2 and TRBJ1-1, with a possible D match to TRBD1 (6 bases). Per germline, CDR1 SNHLY and CDR2 FYNNEI. V was cut by 5 bases and J by 4 bases, with 14 bases left in between. The CDR3 sequence is 14 residues long.

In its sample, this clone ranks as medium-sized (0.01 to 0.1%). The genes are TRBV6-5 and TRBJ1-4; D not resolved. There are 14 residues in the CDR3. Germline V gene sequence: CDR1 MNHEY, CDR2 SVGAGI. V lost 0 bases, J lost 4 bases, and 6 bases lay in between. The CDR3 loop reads CASSYSALNEKLFF. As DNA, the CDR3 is TGTGCCAGCAGTTACTCAGCCCTTAATGAAAAACTGTTTTTT.

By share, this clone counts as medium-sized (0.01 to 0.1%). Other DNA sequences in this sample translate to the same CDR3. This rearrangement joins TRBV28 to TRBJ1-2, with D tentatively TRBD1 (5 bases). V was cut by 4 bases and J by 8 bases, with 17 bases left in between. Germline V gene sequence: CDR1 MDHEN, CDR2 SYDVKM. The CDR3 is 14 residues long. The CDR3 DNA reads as TGTGCCAGCAGTTCTACCCCTACGACAGTCGGCTACACCTTC. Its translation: CASSSTPTTVGYTF.

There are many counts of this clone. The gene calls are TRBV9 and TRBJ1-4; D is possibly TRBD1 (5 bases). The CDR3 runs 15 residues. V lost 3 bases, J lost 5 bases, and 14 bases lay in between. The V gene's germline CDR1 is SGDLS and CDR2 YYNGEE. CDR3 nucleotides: TGTGCCAGCAGCGGAGGGGCCAGGGAGAATGAAAAACTGTTTTTT. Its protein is CASSGGARENEKLFF.

CDR3 nucleotides: TGCGCCAGCAGCTTGGAGACCACATGGGTCGCTTCTTTCTTT. Translating gives CASSLETTWVASFF. The chain uses TRBV5-1 and TRBJ1-1; D is ambiguous. The V and J ends lost 0 bases and 12 bases respectively, with 18 bases between them. The length of the CDR3 is 14 residues. From germline, CDR1 is SGHRS and CDR2 YFSETQ.

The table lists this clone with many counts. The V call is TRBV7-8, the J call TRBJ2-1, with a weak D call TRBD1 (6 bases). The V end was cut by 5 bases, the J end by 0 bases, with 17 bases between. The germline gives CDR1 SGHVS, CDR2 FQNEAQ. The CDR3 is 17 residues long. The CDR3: CASSDMVTGSSYNEQFF. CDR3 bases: TGTGCCAGCAGCGACATGGTTACAGGGAGCTCCTACAATGAGCAGTTCTTC.

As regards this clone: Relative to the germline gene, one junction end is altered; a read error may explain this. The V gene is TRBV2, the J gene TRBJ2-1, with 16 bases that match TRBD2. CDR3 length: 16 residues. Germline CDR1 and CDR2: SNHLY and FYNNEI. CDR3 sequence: CARGTSGRGSYDEQFF. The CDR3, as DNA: TGTGCCAGAGGGACTAGCGGGAGGGGATCCTACGATGAGCAGTTCTTC.

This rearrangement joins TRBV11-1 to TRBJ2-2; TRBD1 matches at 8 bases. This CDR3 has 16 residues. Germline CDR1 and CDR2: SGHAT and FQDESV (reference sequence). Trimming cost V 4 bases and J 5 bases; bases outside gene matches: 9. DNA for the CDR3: TGTGCCAGCAGCTCCAACCGGGACAGGAGAACCGGGGAGCTGTTTTTT. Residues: CASSSNRDRRTGELFF.

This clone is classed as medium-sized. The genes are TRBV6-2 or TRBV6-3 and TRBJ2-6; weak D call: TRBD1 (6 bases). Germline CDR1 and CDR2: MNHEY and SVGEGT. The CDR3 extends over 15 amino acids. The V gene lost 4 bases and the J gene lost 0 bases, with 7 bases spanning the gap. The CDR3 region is CASSSDSSGANVLTF. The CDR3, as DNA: TGTGCCAGCAGTTCGGACAGCTCTGGGGCCAACGTCCTGACTTTC.

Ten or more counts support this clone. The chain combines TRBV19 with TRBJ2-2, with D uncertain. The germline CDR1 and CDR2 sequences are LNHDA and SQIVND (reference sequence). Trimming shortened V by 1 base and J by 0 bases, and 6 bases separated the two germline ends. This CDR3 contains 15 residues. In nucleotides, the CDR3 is TGTGCCAGTAGTATAGGAGGCACGAACACCGGGGAGCTGTTTTTT. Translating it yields CASSIGGTNTGELFF.

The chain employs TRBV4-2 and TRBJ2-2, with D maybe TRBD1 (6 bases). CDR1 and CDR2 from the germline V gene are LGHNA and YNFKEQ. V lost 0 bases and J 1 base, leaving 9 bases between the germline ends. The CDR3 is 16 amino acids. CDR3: CASSQELTGNTGELFF. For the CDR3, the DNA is TGTGCCAGCAGCCAAGAACTGACAGGGAACACCGGGGAGCTGTTTTTT.

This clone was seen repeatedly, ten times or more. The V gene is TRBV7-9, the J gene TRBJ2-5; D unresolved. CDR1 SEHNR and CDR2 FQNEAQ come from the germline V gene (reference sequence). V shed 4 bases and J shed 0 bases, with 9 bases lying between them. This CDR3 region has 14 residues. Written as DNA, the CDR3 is TGTGCCAGCAGCTCCGTTCTGTACCAAGAGACCCAGTACTTC. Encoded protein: CASSSVLYQETQYF. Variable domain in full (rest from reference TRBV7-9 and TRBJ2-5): DTGVSQNPRHKITKRGQNVTFRCDPISEHNRLYWYRQTLGQGPEFLTYFQNEAQLEKSRLLSDRFSAERPKGSFSTLEIQRTEQGDSAMYLCASSSVLYQETQYFGPGTRLLVL.

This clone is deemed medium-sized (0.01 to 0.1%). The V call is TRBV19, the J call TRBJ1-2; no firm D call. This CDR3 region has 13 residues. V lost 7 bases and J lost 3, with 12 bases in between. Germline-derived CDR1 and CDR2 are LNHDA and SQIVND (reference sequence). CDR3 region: CASKLIQDYGYTF. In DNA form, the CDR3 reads TGTGCCAGTAAACTGATCCAGGACTATGGCTACACCTTC. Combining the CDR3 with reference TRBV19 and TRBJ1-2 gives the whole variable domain DGGITQSPKYLFRKEGQNVTLSCEQNLNHDAMYWYRQDPGQGLRLIYYSQIVNDFQKGDIAEGYSVSREKKESFPLTVTSAQKNPTAFYLCASKLIQDYGYTFGSGTRLTVV.

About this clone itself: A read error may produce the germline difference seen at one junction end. In DNA, the CDR3 is TGTGCCAGCATTTCCGACAGGCCCCAGGCAGTTTTC. Protein: CASISDRPQAVF. This chain links TRBV7-9 with TRBJ2-7; D may be TRBD1 (6 bases). This CDR3 contains 12 residues. Germline V gene sequence: CDR1 SEHNR, CDR2 FQNEAQ (reference sequence).

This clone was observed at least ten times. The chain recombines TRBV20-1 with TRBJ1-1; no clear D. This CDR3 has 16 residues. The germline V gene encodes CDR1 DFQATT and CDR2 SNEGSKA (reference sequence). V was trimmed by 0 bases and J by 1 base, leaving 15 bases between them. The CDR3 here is CSARDLGWGANTEAFF. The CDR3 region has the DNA TGCAGTGCTAGAGATCTTGGGTGGGGAGCGAACACTGAAGCTTTCTTT.

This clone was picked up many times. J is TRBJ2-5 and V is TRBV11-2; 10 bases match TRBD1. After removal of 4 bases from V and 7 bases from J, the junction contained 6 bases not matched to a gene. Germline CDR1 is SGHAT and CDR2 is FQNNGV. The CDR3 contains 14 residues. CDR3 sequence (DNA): TGTGCCAGCAGCTACGGGGACAGGGGCGTGACCCAGTACTTC. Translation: CASSYGDRGVTQYF.

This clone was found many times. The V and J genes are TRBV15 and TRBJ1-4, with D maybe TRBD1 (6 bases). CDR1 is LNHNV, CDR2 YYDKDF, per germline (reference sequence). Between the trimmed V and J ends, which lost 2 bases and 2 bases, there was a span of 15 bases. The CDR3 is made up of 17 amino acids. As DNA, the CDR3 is TGTGCCACCAGCAGACCAGGGGAAGCCAGTACTAATGAAAAACTGTTTTTT. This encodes CATSRPGEASTNEKLFF.

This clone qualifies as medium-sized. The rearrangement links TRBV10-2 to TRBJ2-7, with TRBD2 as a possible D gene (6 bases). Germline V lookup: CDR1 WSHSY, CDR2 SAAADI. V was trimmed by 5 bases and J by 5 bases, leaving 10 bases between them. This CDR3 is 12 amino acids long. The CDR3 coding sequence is TGCGCCAGCAGTCGGGACTGGGACGAGCAGTACTTC. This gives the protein CASSRDWDEQYF.

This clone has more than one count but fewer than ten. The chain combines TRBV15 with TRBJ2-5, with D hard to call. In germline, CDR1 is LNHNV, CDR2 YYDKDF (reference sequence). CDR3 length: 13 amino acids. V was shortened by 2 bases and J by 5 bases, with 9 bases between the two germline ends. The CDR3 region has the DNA TGTGCCACCAGCAGAATCAGTGGCGAGACCCAGTACTTC. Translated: CATSRISGETQYF.

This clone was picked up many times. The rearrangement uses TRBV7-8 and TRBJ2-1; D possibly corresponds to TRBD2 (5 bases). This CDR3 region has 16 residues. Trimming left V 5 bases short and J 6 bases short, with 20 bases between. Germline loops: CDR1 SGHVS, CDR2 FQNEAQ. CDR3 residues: CASSPRTRIFGNEQFF. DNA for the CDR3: TGTGCCAGCAGCCCTCGAACTAGGATATTTGGCAATGAGCAGTTCTTC.

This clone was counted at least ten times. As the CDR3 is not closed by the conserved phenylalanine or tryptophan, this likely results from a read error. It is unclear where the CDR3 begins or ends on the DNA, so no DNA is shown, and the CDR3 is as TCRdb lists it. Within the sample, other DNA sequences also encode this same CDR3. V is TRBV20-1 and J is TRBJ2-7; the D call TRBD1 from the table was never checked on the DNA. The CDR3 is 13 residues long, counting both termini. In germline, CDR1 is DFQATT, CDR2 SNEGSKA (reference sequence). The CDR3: CSARQDPGQGQVL.

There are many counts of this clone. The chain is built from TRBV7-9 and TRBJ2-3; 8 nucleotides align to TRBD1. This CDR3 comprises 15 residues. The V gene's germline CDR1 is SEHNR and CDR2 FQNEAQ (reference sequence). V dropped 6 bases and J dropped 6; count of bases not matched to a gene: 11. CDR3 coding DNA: TGTGCCAGCAGTGCCGGGACAGGTGGAGCCGATACGCAGTATTTT. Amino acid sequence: CASSAGTGGADTQYF.